The source of this T cell receptor beta chain is a study of shared clonotypes between healthy human individuals. Clones were read by immunoSEQ multiplex PCR, and TCRdb kept only the in-frame ones, dropping some. This sample has roughly 500,000 clones, with over 70% found just once. Trimming took 0 bases from V and 8 from J, leaving 14 bases between them. The CDR3 extends over 15 amino acids. Germline lookup yields CDR1 SGHRS and CDR2 YFSETQ. This TCR was sampled from a woman between 40 and 50 years old in good health. Some clones in this sample may be carry-over from other donors' samples. Source material: PBMCs. This chain uses TRBV5-1 with TRBJ1-4; D remains ambiguous. This chain's CDR3 is CASSLEASLGEKLFF. The CDR3 region has the DNA TGCGCCAGCAGCTTGGAGGCCTCCCTGGGGGAAAAACTGTTTTTT.